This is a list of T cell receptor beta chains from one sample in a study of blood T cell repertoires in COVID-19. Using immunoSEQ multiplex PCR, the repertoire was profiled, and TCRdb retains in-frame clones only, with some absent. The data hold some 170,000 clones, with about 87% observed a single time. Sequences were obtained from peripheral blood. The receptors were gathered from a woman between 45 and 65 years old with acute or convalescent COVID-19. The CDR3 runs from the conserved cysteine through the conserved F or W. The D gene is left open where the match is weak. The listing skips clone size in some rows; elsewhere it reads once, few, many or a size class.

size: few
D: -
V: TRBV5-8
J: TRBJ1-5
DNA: TGTGCCAGCAGCTTGGTCAGGGACATCCAGCCCCAGCATTTT
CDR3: CASSLVRDIQPQHF

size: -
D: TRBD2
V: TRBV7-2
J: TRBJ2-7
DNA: TGTGCCAGCAGCCCCCTAGGGAGCGGGGCAATCTCCTACGAGCAGTACTTC
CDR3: CASSPLGSGAISYEQYF

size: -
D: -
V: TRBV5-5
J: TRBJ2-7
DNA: TGTGCCAGCAGCCCGTTGCCGGGGGGCGCAGCATGGGGGGAGCAGTACTTC
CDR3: CASSPLPGGAAWGEQYF

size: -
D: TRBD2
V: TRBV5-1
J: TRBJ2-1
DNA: TGCGCCAGCAGCTCAGCGGGGCTGGCACGGAATGAGCAGTTCTTC
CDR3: CASSSAGLARNEQFF

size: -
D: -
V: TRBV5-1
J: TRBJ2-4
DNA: TGCGCCAGCAGCTTGAGGGAGCCCAAAAACATTCAGTACTTC
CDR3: CASSLREPKNIQYF

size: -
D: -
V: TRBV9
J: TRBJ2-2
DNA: TGTGCCAGCAGCGCCACAGGGTTTTACACCGGGGAGCTGTTTTTT
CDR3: CASSATGFYTGELFF

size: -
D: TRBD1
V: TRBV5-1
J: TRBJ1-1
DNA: TGCGCCAGCAGCTTTCCCGGACAGGGGGGCACTGAAGCTTTCTTT
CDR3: CASSFPGQGGTEAFF

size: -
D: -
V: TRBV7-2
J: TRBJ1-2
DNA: TGTGCCAGCAGCTGGACGGGCTTCCCGGGGGGCTATGGCTACACCTTC
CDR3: CASSWTGFPGGYGYTF

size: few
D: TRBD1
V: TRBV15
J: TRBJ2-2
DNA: TGTGCCACCAGCAGACACAGGGGGCAGGGGAGATACCTGGCCGGGGAGCTGTTTTTT
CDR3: CATSRHRGQGRYLAGELFF

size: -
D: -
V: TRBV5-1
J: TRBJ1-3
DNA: TGCGCCAGCAGCTTGGAACTAACGGGAAACACCATATATTTT
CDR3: CASSLELTGNTIYF

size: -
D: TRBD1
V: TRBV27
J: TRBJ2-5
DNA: TGTGCCAGCAGTTCGACAGGGCAGGAAGAGACCCAGTACTTC
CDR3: CASSSTGQEETQYF

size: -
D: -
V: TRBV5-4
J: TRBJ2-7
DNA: TGTGCCAGCAGCTTGGCGCCGGGAAGGGAGCAGTACTTC
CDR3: CASSLAPGREQYF

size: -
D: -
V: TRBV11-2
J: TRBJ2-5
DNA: TGTGCCAGCAGCTTAGAGCGTGGAGAGACCCAGTACTTC
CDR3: CASSLERGETQYF

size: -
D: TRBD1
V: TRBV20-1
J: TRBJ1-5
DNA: TGCAGTGCTAGTCAGGACAGGGACAATCAGCCCCAGCATTTT
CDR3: CSASQDRDNQPQHF

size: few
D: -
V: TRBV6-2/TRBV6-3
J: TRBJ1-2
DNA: TGTGCCAGCAGCCGTGGAGGAGGCAACTTCTTCTATGGCTACACCTTC
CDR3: CASSRGGGNFFYGYTF

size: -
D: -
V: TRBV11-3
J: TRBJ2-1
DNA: TGTGCCAGCAGCTTAAAGCTAGTGGGAGGTGAGCAGTTCTTC
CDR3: CASSLKLVGGEQFF

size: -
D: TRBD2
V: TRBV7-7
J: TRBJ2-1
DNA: TGTGCCAGCAGCCCAGGGACTAGCCATGAGCAGTTCTTC
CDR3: CASSPGTSHEQFF

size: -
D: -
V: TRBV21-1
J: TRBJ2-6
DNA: TGTGCCAGCAGCAAAGCTGGCCCCATGGGGGCCAACGTCCTGACTTTC
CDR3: CASSKAGPMGANVLTF

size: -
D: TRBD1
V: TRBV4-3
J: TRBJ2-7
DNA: TGCGCCAGCAGCTCCGGGACAGGAACTTACGAGCAGTACTTC
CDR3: CASSSGTGTYEQYF

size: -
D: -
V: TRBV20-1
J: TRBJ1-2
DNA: TGCAGTGCCTCCGGGGACTATGGCTACACCTTC
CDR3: CSASGDYGYTF

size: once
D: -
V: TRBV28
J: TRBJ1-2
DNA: TGTGCCAGCAGTGTCGCGGACAGCCAGTATGGCTACACCTTC
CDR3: CASSVADSQYGYTF

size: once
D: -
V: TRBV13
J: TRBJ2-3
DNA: TGTGCCAGCGCTGCCCGAGTAACAGATACGCAGTATTTT
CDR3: CASAARVTDTQYF

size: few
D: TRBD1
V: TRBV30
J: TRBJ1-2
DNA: TGTGCCTGGAATCGGGACAGGGGGCGCGATGGCTACACCTTC
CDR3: CAWNRDRGRDGYTF

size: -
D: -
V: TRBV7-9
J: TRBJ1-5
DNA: TGTGCCAGCAGCCCCGGGATTTTGCTAAGCAATCAGCCCCAGCATTTT
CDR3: CASSPGILLSNQPQHF

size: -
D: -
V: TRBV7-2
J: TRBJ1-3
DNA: TGTGCCAGCAGCTCGACAGGCCTCTCTGGAAACACCATATATTTT
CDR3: CASSSTGLSGNTIYF

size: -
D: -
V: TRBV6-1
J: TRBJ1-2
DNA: TGTGCCAGCAGTTGGGGCGGAGAAAGAAGCTATGGCTACACCTTC
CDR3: CASSWGGERSYGYTF